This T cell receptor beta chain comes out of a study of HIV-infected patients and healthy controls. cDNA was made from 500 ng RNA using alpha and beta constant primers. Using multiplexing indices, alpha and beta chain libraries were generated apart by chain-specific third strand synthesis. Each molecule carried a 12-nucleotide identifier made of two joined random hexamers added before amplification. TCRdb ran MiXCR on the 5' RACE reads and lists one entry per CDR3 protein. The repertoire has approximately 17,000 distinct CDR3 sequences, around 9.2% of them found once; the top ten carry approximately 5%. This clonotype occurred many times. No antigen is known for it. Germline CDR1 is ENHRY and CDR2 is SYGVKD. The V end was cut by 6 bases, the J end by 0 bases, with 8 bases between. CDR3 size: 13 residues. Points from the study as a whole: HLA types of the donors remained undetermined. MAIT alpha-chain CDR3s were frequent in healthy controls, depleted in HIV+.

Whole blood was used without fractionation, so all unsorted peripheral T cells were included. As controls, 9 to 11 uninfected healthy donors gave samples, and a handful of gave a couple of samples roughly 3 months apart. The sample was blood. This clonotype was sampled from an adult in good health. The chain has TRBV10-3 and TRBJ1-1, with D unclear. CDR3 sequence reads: CAIRGEVNTEAFF. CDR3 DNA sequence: TGTGCCATCAGGGGAGAGGTGAACACTGAAGCTTTCTTT.